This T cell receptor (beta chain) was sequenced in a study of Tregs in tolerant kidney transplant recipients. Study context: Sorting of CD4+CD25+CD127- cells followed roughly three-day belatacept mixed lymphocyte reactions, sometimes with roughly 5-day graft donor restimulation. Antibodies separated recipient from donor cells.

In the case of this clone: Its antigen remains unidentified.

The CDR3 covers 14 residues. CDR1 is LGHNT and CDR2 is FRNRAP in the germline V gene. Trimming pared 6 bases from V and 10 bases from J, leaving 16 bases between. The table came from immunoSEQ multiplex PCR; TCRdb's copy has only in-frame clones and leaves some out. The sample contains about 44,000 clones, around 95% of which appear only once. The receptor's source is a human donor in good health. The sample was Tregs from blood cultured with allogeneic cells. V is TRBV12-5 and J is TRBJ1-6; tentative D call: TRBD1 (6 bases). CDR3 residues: CASGITGSSSPLHF. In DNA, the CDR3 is TGTGCTAGTGGGATCACAGGGTCGTCCTCACCCCTCCACTTT.